Each of the 27 T cell receptor beta chains below was sequenced from the same sample in a study of blood T cell repertoires in COVID-19 (TCRdb year 2020). The library was obtained by the immunoSEQ multiplex PCR assay. TCRdb retrieved this table from immuneACCESS and kept in-frame rearrangements only. Not all clones are present; in checked studies, unresolved V genes account for under half, and no reason is known for the remainder. The sample yields 150,000 or so clones; 76% were counted once. Under 6% of the sample belongs to the ten largest clones. The sequenced material came from peripheral blood. These receptors all come from a woman at least 80 years old with active or convalescent COVID-19.

The V gene is TRBV3-1 (or the pseudogene TRBV3-2), the J gene TRBJ2-2; 8 bases map to TRBD1. V gave up 4 bases and J gave up 0 bases; unmatched junction bases: 7. The CDR3 covers 17 residues. Germline V lookup: CDR1 LGHDT, CDR2 YNNKEL (reference sequence). In DNA form, the CDR3 reads TGTGCCAGCAGCCGAGGAGGGACAGGTTCGAACACCGGGGAGCTGTTTTTT. Its protein product is CASSRGGTGSNTGELFF.

This rearrangement joins TRBV19 to TRBJ2-7; no clear D gene. The CDR3 is 15 residues long. From germline, CDR1 is LNHDA and CDR2 SQIVND (reference sequence). Trimming shortened V by 5 bases and J by 2 bases, and 16 bases separated the two germline ends. The CDR3 bases are TGTGCCAGTAGTCCCCGGAGATTTGGTCCCTACGAGCAGTACTTC. Amino acids: CASSPRRFGPYEQYF.

This clone was counted a single time. This chain links TRBV5-1 with TRBJ2-3; 14 nucleotides line up with TRBD2. The CDR3 has 18 residues. Germline CDR1 is SGHRS and CDR2 is YFSETQ. Trimming removed 4 bases from V and 5 bases from J; junction bases left unmatched: 12. CDR3 nucleotides: TGCGCCAGCAGCGACCGACTAGCGGGGGGGAATAAAGTAGATACGCAGTATTTT. Its protein product is CASSDRLAGGNKVDTQYF.

The genes are TRBV6-5 and TRBJ1-4, with a possible D match to TRBD1 (5 bases). With 10 bases removed from V and 4 bases from J, the gap between germline ends came to 19 bases. The CDR3 totals 15 residues. CDR1 is MNHEY, CDR2 SVGAGI, per germline. As DNA, the CDR3 is TGTGCCACAGATAAGGGACTTCTCGTTAATGAAAAACTGTTTTTT. Its protein product is CATDKGLLVNEKLFF.

This clone was counted a single time. The V call is TRBV7-8, the J call TRBJ2-3; D is possibly TRBD2 (5 bases). Germline CDR1 is SGHVS and CDR2 is FQNEAQ. There are 16 residues in the CDR3. The V and J ends lost 3 bases and 2 bases respectively, with 15 bases between them. CDR3 sequence: CASSFPVGRNTDTQYF. The CDR3 DNA reads TGTGCCAGCAGCTTTCCTGTTGGGAGAAACACAGATACGCAGTATTTT.

The chain links TRBV29-1 to TRBJ2-4; maybe TRBD2 (5 bases). This CDR3 has 13 amino acids. The V end lost 7 bases, the J end lost 6 bases, and 16 bases lay between the germline ends. The V gene's germline CDR1 is SQVTM and CDR2 ANQGSEA. CDR3 region: CSAEDGNPNIQYF. CDR3 DNA sequence: TGCAGCGCCGAGGACGGGAACCCAAACATTCAGTACTTC. The full variable domain, completed using reference TRBV29-1 and TRBJ2-4, is SAVISQKPSRDICQRGTSLTIQCQVDSQVTMMFWYRQQPGQSLTLIATANQGSEATYESGFVIDKFPISRPNLTFSTLTVSNMSPEDSSIYLCSAEDGNPNIQYFGAGTRLSVL.

The rearrangement uses TRBV2 and TRBJ2-1; 16 nucleotides line up with TRBD2. The CDR3 runs 16 residues. CDR1 and CDR2 (germline): SNHLY, FYNNEI. Losses at the gene ends were 6 bases for V and 8 bases for J; bases not matched to a gene: 7. The CDR3 bases are TGTGCCAGCAGCCGGGGACTAGCGGGGGGGCTTGATGAGCAGTTCTTC. Residues: CASSRGLAGGLDEQFF.

With regard to this clone: In the same sample, other DNA sequences code for this CDR3. V gene TRBV6-2 or TRBV6-3 combines with J gene TRBJ1-5, with 8 positions matching TRBD1. The CDR3 is 14 residues long. V lost 2 bases and J lost 7; bases outside the gene matches: 4. Per germline, CDR1 MNHEY and CDR2 SVGEGT. CDR3 residues: CASSYGQGGQPQHF. DNA for the CDR3: TGTGCCAGCAGTTACGGACAGGGTGGACAGCCCCAGCATTTT.

V is TRBV4-3 and J is TRBJ1-5; D not resolved. The germline gives CDR1 LGHNA, CDR2 YSLEER. This CDR3 has 15 residues. V was cut by 0 bases and J by 2 bases, with 8 bases left in between. This chain's CDR3 is CASSQDGRGNQPQHF. DNA for the CDR3: TGCGCCAGCAGCCAAGACGGGAGGGGCAATCAGCCCCAGCATTTT.

The rearrangement links TRBV29-1 to TRBJ1-2; no clear D. Germline V CDR1 and CDR2: SQVTM, ANQGSEA. With 4 bases removed from V and 3 bases from J, the gap between germline ends came to 6 bases. There are 11 residues in the CDR3. CDR3 region: CSVGVDYGYTF. In DNA, the CDR3 is TGCAGCGTTGGCGTAGACTATGGCTACACCTTC.

The count of this clone is one. V is TRBV27 and J is TRBJ2-3, with D perhaps matching TRBD1 (7 bases). Trimming removed 6 bases from V and 2 bases from J, with 21 bases in between. Germline V CDR1 and CDR2: MNHEY, SMNVEV (reference sequence). The CDR3 consists of 17 residues. In DNA form, the CDR3 reads TGTGCCAGCAGCTCGTTCGGGGGCGGGACAGTCACAGATACGCAGTATTTT. Translated: CASSSFGGGTVTDTQYF.

This clone was picked up one time. V is TRBV12-3 or TRBV12-4 and J is TRBJ2-5; a weak D match, TRBD1 (5 bases). V was shortened by 3 bases and J by 5 bases, with 7 bases between the two germline ends. The CDR3 covers 12 residues. CDR3 in amino acids: CASSLQGETQYF. The CDR3 coding sequence is TGTGCCAGCAGTTTGCAGGGCGAGACCCAGTACTTC.

The CDR3 nucleotides read TGTGCCAGCAGCGGGCCCCGACAGAGCTCCTATAATTCACCCCTCCACTTT. Protein: CASSGPRQSSYNSPLHF. The chain is built from TRBV7-2 and TRBJ1-6; a weak D match, TRBD1 (5 bases). Germline V CDR1 and CDR2: SGHTA, FQGNSA. V lost 5 bases to trimming and J lost 0 bases, with 14 bases between them. The CDR3 consists of 17 residues.

V is TRBV5-8 and J is TRBJ2-7; D is possibly TRBD1 (5 bases). V lost 0 bases and J lost 3, with 13 bases in between. The CDR3 has 15 residues. Germline CDR1 and CDR2: SGHTS and YDEGEE. CDR3 residues: CASSLASGTGYEQYF. The CDR3 DNA follows: TGTGCCAGCAGCTTGGCCTCGGGCACAGGCTACGAGCAGTACTTC. Full variable domain (remainder filled in from reference TRBV5-8 and TRBJ2-7): EAGVTQSPTHLIKTRGQQATLRCSPISGHTSVYWYQQALGLGLQFLLWYDEGEERNRGNFPPRFSGRQFPNYSSELNVNALELEDSALYLCASSLASGTGYEQYFGPGTRLTVT.

Notes on this clone: One end of the junction varies from germline; a read error may be responsible. The chain links TRBV3-1 (or the pseudogene TRBV3-2) to TRBJ1-1; D not resolved. This CDR3 comprises 11 residues. The germline V gene encodes CDR1 LGHDT and CDR2 YNNKEL (reference sequence). The chain's CDR3 is CASSQENWTGF. Here the CDR3 DNA reads TGTGCCAGCAGCCAAGAAAATTGGACTGGGTTT.

This clone was seen more than once but under ten times. The CDR3: CASRDRGRQPQHF. CDR3 coding DNA: TGTGCCAGCCGGGACAGGGGGCGTCAGCCCCAGCATTTT. V and J are TRBV28 and TRBJ1-5; 12 positions agree with TRBD1. Germline loops: CDR1 MDHEN, CDR2 SYDVKM. Germline trimming cut 8 bases from V and 6 bases from J; bases unmatched to any gene: 2. CDR3 size: 13 residues.

The V call is TRBV3-1 (or the pseudogene TRBV3-2), the J call TRBJ1-3; no reliable D call. V was shortened by 6 bases and J by 0 bases, with 12 bases between the two germline ends. Germline CDR1 LGHDT, CDR2 YNNKEL (reference sequence). This CDR3 contains 15 residues. CDR3 amino acids: CASRLSMSSGNTIYF. The CDR3 DNA reads as TGTGCCAGCAGACTTTCGATGAGCTCTGGAAACACCATATATTTT.

Only a few counts were recorded for this clone. CDR3: CASSLRQGGTETQYF. The CDR3 region has the DNA TGTGCCAGCAGCTTAAGACAGGGGGGAACGGAGACCCAGTACTTC. The rearrangement uses TRBV11-2 and TRBJ2-5; 9 bases line up with TRBD1. From germline, CDR1 is SGHAT and CDR2 FQNNGV. The CDR3 extends over 15 amino acids. Trimming took 2 bases from V and 5 from J; bases not matched to a gene: 6.

The chain carries TRBV7-9 and TRBJ1-5; 11 bases agree with TRBD1. Trimming took 5 bases from V and 9 from J; bases not matched to a gene: 6. CDR1 is SEHNR and CDR2 is FQNEAQ in the germline V gene (reference sequence). The CDR3 has 14 amino acids. The CDR3 sequence: CASSPGQGASPQHF. DNA of the CDR3: TGTGCCAGCAGCCCCGGACAGGGGGCCTCGCCCCAGCATTTT. The whole variable domain, filled in from reference TRBV7-9 and TRBJ1-5, reads DTGVSQNPRHKITKRGQNVTFRCDPISEHNRLYWYRQTLGQGPEFLTYFQNEAQLEKSRLLSDRFSAERPKGSFSTLEIQRTEQGDSAMYLCASSPGQGASPQHFGDGTRLSIL.

This sequence joins TRBV25-1 and TRBJ1-4; 8 nucleotides align to TRBD1. Germline CDR1 MGHDK, CDR2 SYGVNS. CDR3 length equals 15 residues. V trimming: 2 bases; J trimming: 8 bases; junction bases outside the gene matches: 7. The CDR3 region is CASSEIKTGEEKLFF. The CDR3 bases are TGTGCCAGCAGTGAAATAAAGACAGGGGAGGAAAAACTGTTTTTT. Filled out from reference TRBV25-1 and TRBJ1-4, the complete variable domain reads EADIYQTPRYLVIGTGKKITLECSQTMGHDKMYWYQQDPGMELHLIHYSYGVNSTEKGDLSSESTVSRIRTEHFPLTLESARPSHTSQYLCASSEIKTGEEKLFFGSGTQLSVL.

V is TRBV6-4 and J is TRBJ2-1; 7 bases line up with TRBD1. V was pared by 3 bases and J by 3 bases, with 8 bases of the junction left unmatched. This CDR3 region has 16 residues. Germline V gene lookup returns CDR1 MRHNA and CDR2 SNTAGT. Here the CDR3 reads CASSEGPGTDYNEQFF. CDR3 DNA: TGTGCCAGCAGTGAGGGGCCCGGGACAGACTACAATGAGCAGTTCTTC.

The chain couples TRBV5-6 to TRBJ2-4, with 7 bases lining up with TRBD2. Germline values: CDR1 SGHDT, CDR2 YYEEEE. CDR3 length: 17 residues. With V trimmed by 3 bases and J by 3 bases, 12 bases remained unmatched. CDR3 bases: TGTGCCAGCAGCTCTTCAGCTAGCGGACTCGGCAAAAACATTCAGTACTTC. Its translation: CASSSSASGLGKNIQYF.

This clone was counted between two and nine times. The chain carries TRBV15 and TRBJ2-7, with 11 bases aligning to TRBD2. The CDR3 is made up of 16 amino acids. V trimming: 1 base; J trimming: 2 bases; junction bases outside the gene matches: 4. Per the germline V gene, CDR1 is LNHNV and CDR2 is YYDKDF (reference sequence). CDR3 DNA: TGTGCCACCAGCAGAGGACTAGCGGGGCCCCCCTACGAGCAGTACTTC. This gives the protein CATSRGLAGPPYEQYF. The entire variable domain, with the rest obtained from reference TRBV15 and TRBJ2-7, is as follows: DAMVIQNPRYQVTQFGKPVTLSCSQTLNHNVMYWYQQKSSQAPKLLFHYYDKDFNNEADTPDNFQSRRPNTSFCFLDIRSPGLGDTAMYLCATSRGLAGPPYEQYFGPGTRLTVT.

The chain recombines TRBV29-1 with TRBJ1-1; D is perhaps TRBD1 (5 bases). Trimming stripped 4 bases from V and 2 bases from J, with 14 bases between. Germline CDR1 reads SQVTM; CDR2 reads ANQGSEA. The CDR3 consists of 14 residues. The CDR3 nucleotides are TGCAGCGTTGGGGCAGGGCTAAGTAACACTGAAGCTTTCTTT. Encoded protein: CSVGAGLSNTEAFF.

This clone appeared a single time. The V gene is TRBV30, the J gene TRBJ1-4; D remains unclear. Germline values: CDR1 GTSNPN, CDR2 SVGIG (reference sequence). V lost 0 bases to trimming and J lost 4 bases, with 12 bases between them. This CDR3 spans 15 amino acids. CDR3 nucleotides: TGTGCCTGGAGTGTATATGGCGGAATTAATGAAAAACTGTTTTTT. It specifies CAWSVYGGINEKLFF.

V and J are TRBV5-1 and TRBJ2-7, with a possible D match to TRBD1 (6 bases). Trimming removed 4 bases at V and 1 base at J, with 15 bases between. Germline CDR1 reads SGHRS; CDR2 reads YFSETQ. This CDR3 has 15 residues. CDR3 DNA: TGCGCCAGCAGCCCCGAGGGGGACCGATCCTACGAGCAGTACTTC. Residues: CASSPEGDRSYEQYF. The full variable domain, rest sourced from reference TRBV5-1 and TRBJ2-7, is KAGVTQTPRYLIKTRGQQVTLSCSPISGHRSVSWYQQTPGQGLQFLFEYFSETQRNKGNFPGRFSGRQFSNSRSEMNVSTLELGDSALYLCASSPEGDRSYEQYFGPGTRLTVT.

J is TRBJ1-3 and V is TRBV4-2, with D possibly being TRBD1 (6 bases). V was trimmed by 1 base and J by 3 bases, leaving 19 bases between them. The CDR3 totals 18 residues. CDR1 LGHNA and CDR2 YNFKEQ come from the germline V gene. The CDR3 reads CASSQVPLGGGIGNTIYF. CDR3 sequence (DNA): TGTGCCAGCAGCCAAGTTCCCTTGGGCGGGGGCATTGGAAACACCATATATTTT.